Listed below are T cell receptor beta chains from one sample, sequenced in a study of T cells expressing NK-cell markers. TCRdb reprocessed the 5' RACE reads, with one entry per CDR3 protein and no DNA. Its clone listing holds about 260,000 distinct CDR3 sequences. Sequenced: blood T cells: a sorted CD56 or NKG2C T cell subset, CD4+ or CD8+ T cells, or bulk PBMC T cells (not recorded which). The receptors come from a woman aged 18 to 75 in good health. Both conserved end residues are part of each CDR3. Size values are once, few and many counts, or a class for expanded clones, and some rows have none.

TRBJ1-3,.,TRBV28,CASSPGGSSGNTIYF
TRBJ2-3,.,TRBV30,CAWTPWAGFADTQYF
TRBJ2-5,.,TRBV5-4,CASSLGTIQETQYF
TRBJ2-1,.,TRBV7-3,CASSLSLYNEQFF
TRBJ2-1,.,TRBV5-1,CASSLGATSGAKNEQFF
TRBJ1-1,.,TRBV5-1,CASSFRDPPEAFF
TRBJ1-4,.,TRBV20-1,CSARGNRAPNEKLFF
TRBJ2-3,.,TRBV7-2,CASSLVGLLADTQYF
TRBJ1-6,.,TRBV4-1,CASSQEGQGRSYNSPLHF
TRBJ2-7,large,TRBV7-2,CASSLRGVEQYF
TRBJ2-1,.,TRBV7-2,CAVASGIGNEQFF
TRBJ1-6,.,TRBV6-1,CASSDRTGDNSPLHF
TRBJ2-2,.,TRBV12-3/TRBV12-4,CASCYSGRPGELFF
TRBJ1-4,.,TRBV7-8,CASSFRRGNEKLFF
TRBJ2-6,.,TRBV20-1,CSASVSSGANVLTF
TRBJ1-6,.,TRBV12-3/TRBV12-4,CASSPGQGYSPLHF
TRBJ2-1,.,TRBV25-1,CASSASMGLAGGYEQFF
TRBJ2-7,.,TRBV20-1,CSATGTSDGQQYF
TRBJ1-1,.,TRBV7-2,CASSPQGFGKTEAFF
TRBJ2-3,.,TRBV7-2,CASSFSGGPGDTQYF
TRBJ1-5,.,TRBV3-1,CASSQVEGQPQHF
TRBJ2-3,.,TRBV5-6,CASSTPGTGPDTQYF
TRBJ2-1,.,TRBV14,CASSQVLRGTYNEQFF
TRBJ2-2,.,TRBV4-3,CASSQEIPSPRELFF
TRBJ2-6,.,TRBV6-1,CASRVRPSGANVLTF
TRBJ2-7,.,TRBV4-3,CASSLRLAGVNEQYF
TRBJ1-1,.,TRBV20-1,CSAADRGLRTEAFF
TRBJ1-2,.,TRBV21-1,CASSKERTINYGYTF
TRBJ1-1,.,TRBV20-1,CSASPHRGTTEAFF
TRBJ2-5,.,TRBV7-2,CASSFGSSGGRETQYF
TRBJ1-1,.,TRBV5-1,CASSLGGDTEAFF
TRBJ2-3,.,TRBV20-1,CSATRGGTSTDTQYF
TRBJ2-4,.,TRBV12-3/TRBV12-4,CASSPTENIQYF
TRBJ2-2,.,TRBV7-2,CASSLYAGLGELFF
TRBJ2-3,.,TRBV20-1,CSARDGGRGDTQYF
TRBJ2-1,.,TRBV20-1,CSAPGAPDNEQFF
TRBJ2-5,.,TRBV6-1,CASTKTVQETQYF
TRBJ2-5,.,TRBV20-1,CSAIQGSQETQYF
TRBJ1-2,.,TRBV19,CASSIRPGYGYTF
TRBJ2-1,.,TRBV12-5,CASGLVLGESYNEQFF
TRBJ1-5,.,TRBV21-1,CASSKSGTGDQPQHF
TRBJ2-2,.,TRBV7-2,CASSSRQGATGELFF
TRBJ1-2,.,TRBV16,CASSQSHPREGYGYTF
TRBJ1-1,.,TRBV5-4,CASSARPSGATEAFF
TRBJ2-3,.,TRBV18,CASSPRLAGMTDTQYF
TRBJ2-7,.,TRBV29-1,CSVVVGVPYEQYF
TRBJ2-5,.,TRBV5-4,CASGRDSAQETQYF
TRBJ2-3,.,TRBV6-1,CASNRRGGLVDTQYF